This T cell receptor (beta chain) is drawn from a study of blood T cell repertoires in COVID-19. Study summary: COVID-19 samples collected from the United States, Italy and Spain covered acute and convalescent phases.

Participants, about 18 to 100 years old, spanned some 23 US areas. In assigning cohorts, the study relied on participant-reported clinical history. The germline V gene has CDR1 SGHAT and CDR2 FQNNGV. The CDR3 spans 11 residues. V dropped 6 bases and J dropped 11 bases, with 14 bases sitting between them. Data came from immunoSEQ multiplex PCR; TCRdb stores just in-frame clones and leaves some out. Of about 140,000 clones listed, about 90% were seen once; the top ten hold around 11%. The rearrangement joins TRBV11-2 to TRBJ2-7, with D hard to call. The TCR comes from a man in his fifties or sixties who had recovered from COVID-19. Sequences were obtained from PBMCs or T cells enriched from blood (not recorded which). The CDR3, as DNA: TGTGCCAGCAGGTCAGGAAGCCTCGAGTACTTC. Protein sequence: CASRSGSLEYF.